The following is a T cell receptor (beta chain) sequence with its context. Which antigen it targets is not known. At one end the junction does not follow the germline gene, possibly because of a read error. These data come from a study of blood T cell repertoires in COVID-19 (TCRdb year 2020). With regard to the full study: Collaborator samples came from the United States, Italy and Spain and covered acute and convalescent phases of COVID-19. The material from the prospective study consisted of cDNA or gDNA derived from T cells, B-cell-depleted T cells, or PBMCs. Subjects who had been exposed to COVID-19, were actively infected with it, or had recovered from it provided the deeply sampled blood TCRbeta repertoires that made up the dataset. The repertoires were made available in a free public database intended to serve as a resource for research on the immune response to SARS-CoV-2. Samples were obtained from the ongoing ImmuneRACE study (first 160 participants) and from some 1,200 subjects provided by 6 global collaborators. Sample metadata almost always included a de-identified subject ID, COVID-19 status, age in years and sex. Where HLA class I and class II types were available, the types were taken from metadata supplied by the sample provider, not from assay-based typing.

TCRbeta CDR3 regions were amplified from genomic DNA by means of the immunoSEQ Assay, a bias-controlled multiplex PCR. The authors' analysis ran thus. The number of nucleated cells in each sample was estimated by amplification of reference gene primers within the assay. To quantify the absolute abundance of each unique TCRbeta CDR3 rearrangement, sequence reads were collapsed and filtered. Productive Simpson clonality was computed per sample as the square root of Simpson's diversity index over productive rearrangements. TCRdb re-hosts the immuneACCESS table, in-frame sequences only. Its copies lack some clones; in the studies checked, an unresolved V gene accounts for under half of them, and the cause for the rest is not known. The V and J calls and the clone size are those of that table, but D and trimming were determined from the DNA. Present in this sample are under 300,000 clones, 70% to 85% of which were seen just once. The ten largest clones take up 4% to 6% of the sample.

Collaborating institutions collected whole blood in K2EDTA tubes following their own protocols. For TCRbeta analysis, collaborators shipped samples in one of three forms: frozen whole blood, isolated PBMCs, or DNA extracted from either of those sample types. Broad study findings and their caveats: The quantity of clinical and demographic metadata differed by source and by participant and was supplied without curation.

CDR1 and CDR2 (MNHEY, SVGAGI) derive from the germline V gene. Including the terminal cysteine and phenylalanine, the CDR3 comprises 15 residues. CDR3 DNA only is kept here, 45 bases in frame from base 1. This chain is built from TRBV6-5 and TRBJ1-2, with 7 bases in between that match TRBD1. Sequenced material: peripheral blood. This sequence was found in an elderly woman with active or convalescent COVID-19. The bases are TGTGCCAGCAGGGCATCTGACAGGGTATACTACGGCTACACCTTC. Translation gives CASRASDRVYYGYTF.